This T cell receptor (beta chain) was retrieved from a study of T cell repertoires in cytomegalovirus infection. On the study more broadly: It can be stated that public TCR beta signatures indicated CMV infection as well as a matching HLA type.

Study-level findings and limits: HLA-C-restricted TCR beta clonotypes specific for CMV led the ex vivo response. Cumulative public TCR beta family frequency identified CMV carriers with the relevant HLA.

In its sample, this clonotype was seen many times. No antigen is known for it. TCRdb processed the reads anew with MiXCR; each CDR3 protein has one entry. The data show 480,000 or so distinct CDR3 sequences, about 10% seen once. This CDR3 region has 17 residues. J was trimmed by 3 bases and V by 4 bases; bases with no gene match: 9. The clonotype originates from a human donor in good health (CMV status not recorded). Some clones in this sample may be carry-over from other donors' samples. Sample: PBMCs. The J gene is TRBJ1-6, the V gene TRBV12-3 or TRBV12-4, with TRBD1 identical over 7 bases. The CDR3 coding sequence is TGTGCCAGCAGTTCAGGGGGGGGGACTCACTATAATTCACCCCTCCACTTT. This translates into CASSSGGGTHYNSPLHF.